The rows below give T cell receptor beta chains drawn from one sample of a study of blood T cell repertoires in COVID-19. TCRdb's copy holds only in-frame clones and misses some; the assay was immunoSEQ multiplex PCR. The data contain approximately 210,000 clones, roughly 85% of them seen just once; the ten biggest clones take up about 3.6%. The specimen sequenced was peripheral blood. These receptors were collected from a woman older than 75 with acute or convalescent COVID-19. The CDR3 runs from the conserved cysteine through the conserved F or W. A D gene is named only where the DNA matches it firmly. A row's size may be missing; if present it is once, few, many or a size class.

CDR3nt: TGTGCCAGCAGTTATCGGACAGGGAGCACAGATACGCAGTATTTT
CDR3aa: CASSYRTGSTDTQYF
j_gene: TRBJ2-3
v_gene: TRBV6-5
len: 15
abundance: once
d_gene: TRBD1

CDR3nt: TGTGCCAGCTCCCTAAGTTTATCCTTACCCAATTCACCCCTCCACTTT
CDR3aa: CASSLSLSLPNSPLHF
j_gene: TRBJ1-6
v_gene: TRBV11-3
len: 16
abundance: .
d_gene: .

CDR3nt: TGTGCCAGCAGCGTACCAGGGAACACTGAAGCTTTCTTT
CDR3aa: CASSVPGNTEAFF
j_gene: TRBJ1-1
v_gene: TRBV9
len: 13
abundance: .
d_gene: .

CDR3nt: TGTGCCAGCAGCTGGACAGCTTTGGCTGGCGGCTACACCTTC
CDR3aa: CASSWTALAGGYTF
j_gene: TRBJ1-2
v_gene: TRBV5-5
len: 14
abundance: .
d_gene: .

CDR3nt: TGTGCTAGCAGCCCGGGACTAGCGGGGGAGACCCAGTACTTC
CDR3aa: CASSPGLAGETQYF
j_gene: TRBJ2-5
v_gene: TRBV7-7
len: 14
abundance: .
d_gene: TRBD2

CDR3nt: TGTGCCAGCAGTCGCGACAGGGAGACTAACTATGGCTACACCTTC
CDR3aa: CASSRDRETNYGYTF
j_gene: TRBJ1-2
v_gene: TRBV27
len: 15
abundance: .
d_gene: TRBD1

CDR3nt: TGTGCCAGCAGCCTCCCGGGGACTGAAGCTTTCTTT
CDR3aa: CASSLPGTEAFF
j_gene: TRBJ1-1
v_gene: TRBV7-2
len: 12
abundance: .
d_gene: .

CDR3nt: TGCGCCAGCAGCCAAGCCCTCGACTTGGGGCGGGGGAGTGAGCAGTTCTTC
CDR3aa: CASSQALDLGRGSEQFF
j_gene: TRBJ2-1
v_gene: TRBV4-3
len: 17
abundance: .
d_gene: TRBD2

CDR3nt: TGTGCCAGCAGTTACTTGAGTTTGGGCCCTAACACTGAAGCTTTCTTT
CDR3aa: CASSYLSLGPNTEAFF
j_gene: TRBJ1-1
v_gene: TRBV6-5
len: 16
abundance: few
d_gene: .

CDR3nt: TGTGCCAGCAGCTTAGCGGGACAGGGGGGATTGGACATTCAGTACTTC
CDR3aa: CASSLAGQGGLDIQYF
j_gene: TRBJ2-4
v_gene: TRBV11-2
len: 16
abundance: few
d_gene: TRBD1

CDR3nt: TGTGCCAGCAGCGCCCAGGGGGCTCTTAACTATGGCTACACCTTC
CDR3aa: CASSAQGALNYGYTF
j_gene: TRBJ1-2
v_gene: TRBV7-9
len: 15
abundance: .
d_gene: TRBD1

CDR3nt: TGTGCCAGTAGTTTCCGGAATTCACCCCTCCACTTT
CDR3aa: CASSFRNSPLHF
j_gene: TRBJ1-6
v_gene: TRBV19
len: 12
abundance: .
d_gene: .

CDR3nt: TGTGCCAGCAGCTTCGGGACAGGGGGCGTAAAACTGTTTTTT
CDR3aa: CASSFGTGGVKLFF
j_gene: TRBJ1-4
v_gene: TRBV3-1/TRBV3-2
len: 14
abundance: .
d_gene: TRBD1

CDR3nt: TGCGCCAGCAGCTTGGCGGGAGTCTCCGAGGAACTGTTTTTT
CDR3aa: CASSLAGVSEELFF
j_gene: TRBJ1-4
v_gene: TRBV5-1
len: 14
abundance: .
d_gene: .

CDR3nt: TGTGCCAGCAGTCCGGGACTAGCGGGGGGGGGTACGAATCTCGAGCAGTACTTC
CDR3aa: CASSPGLAGGGTNLEQYF
j_gene: TRBJ2-7
v_gene: TRBV28
len: 18
abundance: once
d_gene: TRBD2

CDR3nt: TGTGCCAGCAGCTTCTCCAACTATGGCTACACCTTC
CDR3aa: CASSFSNYGYTF
j_gene: TRBJ1-2
v_gene: TRBV7-9
len: 12
abundance: few
d_gene: .

CDR3nt: TGTGCCAGCAGCACGCAGACAGGGTCCGGAAACACCATATATTTT
CDR3aa: CASSTQTGSGNTIYF
j_gene: TRBJ1-3
v_gene: TRBV9
len: 15
abundance: .
d_gene: TRBD1

CDR3nt: TGTGCCAGCAGCCCTGGGGGGGCACGTCAGCCCCAGCATTTT
CDR3aa: CASSPGGARQPQHF
j_gene: TRBJ1-5
v_gene: TRBV5-6
len: 14
abundance: .
d_gene: .

CDR3nt: TGCGCCAGCAGCTCTAGACAGGGTGGTTCACCCCTCCACTTT
CDR3aa: CASSSRQGGSPLHF
j_gene: TRBJ1-6
v_gene: TRBV5-1
len: 14
abundance: .
d_gene: TRBD1

CDR3nt: TGTGCCAGCAGTTCCCGGGAGGGGTATGGCTACACCTTC
CDR3aa: CASSSREGYGYTF
j_gene: TRBJ1-2
v_gene: TRBV6-6
len: 13
abundance: once
d_gene: .

CDR3nt: TGCAGCTATTCGGGACAGGCTGGAGGTTGGATGAACACTGAAGCTTTCTTT
CDR3aa: CSYSGQAGGWMNTEAFF
j_gene: TRBJ1-1
v_gene: TRBV29-1
len: 17
abundance: .
d_gene: TRBD1

CDR3nt: TGCGCCAGCAGCTTGCTAGCGAGCTCTGGGGCCAACGTCCTGACTTTC
CDR3aa: CASSLLASSGANVLTF
j_gene: TRBJ2-6
v_gene: TRBV5-1
len: 16
abundance: .
d_gene: .

CDR3nt: TGTGCCAGCAGTGACCGGGTAGCGGGGCCCAATGAGCAGTTCTTC
CDR3aa: CASSDRVAGPNEQFF
j_gene: TRBJ2-1
v_gene: TRBV7-9
len: 15
abundance: .
d_gene: TRBD2

CDR3nt: TGTGCCAGCAGCGCCCCCGGGGTTAGATACACTGAAGCTTTCTTT
CDR3aa: CASSAPGVRYTEAFF
j_gene: TRBJ1-1
v_gene: TRBV5-4
len: 15
abundance: .
d_gene: .

CDR3nt: TGTGCCAGCAGTGAGCGGGGGGGCCCGGATGAGCAGTTCTTC
CDR3aa: CASSERGGPDEQFF
j_gene: TRBJ2-1
v_gene: TRBV6-4
len: 14
abundance: once
d_gene: TRBD2

CDR3nt: TGTGCCAGCAGCTTAGGGACAGGTTATAATGAAAAACTGTTTTTT
CDR3aa: CASSLGTGYNEKLFF
j_gene: TRBJ1-4
v_gene: TRBV7-6
len: 15
abundance: .
d_gene: TRBD1

CDR3nt: TGTGCCAGCAGCTTCGCCGGGACAGGGGCGTACGAGCAGTACTTC
CDR3aa: CASSFAGTGAYEQYF
j_gene: TRBJ2-7
v_gene: TRBV5-4
len: 15
abundance: .
d_gene: TRBD1

CDR3nt: TGTGCCAGCAGCATCTACTTGGACAGGAGAGGCTCTGGAAACACCATATATTTT
CDR3aa: CASSIYLDRRGSGNTIYF
j_gene: TRBJ1-3
v_gene: TRBV7-9
len: 18
abundance: few
d_gene: TRBD1

CDR3nt: TGTGCCAGCAGCTCTCAGGGAGGCCATGGCTACACCTTC
CDR3aa: CASSSQGGHGYTF
j_gene: TRBJ1-2
v_gene: TRBV5-5
len: 13
abundance: .
d_gene: .

CDR3nt: TGTGCCAGCTCACCACCCCGGCGGGGAGCAACTAATGAAAAACTGTTTTTT
CDR3aa: CASSPPRRGATNEKLFF
j_gene: TRBJ1-4
v_gene: TRBV18
len: 17
abundance: .
d_gene: .

CDR3nt: TGTGCCAGCAGTGAACAGGGTCATGGCTACACCTTC
CDR3aa: CASSEQGHGYTF
j_gene: TRBJ1-2
v_gene: TRBV2
len: 12
abundance: .
d_gene: .

CDR3nt: TGTGCCAGTAGTATGACAGGGGGCTATGGCTACACCTTC
CDR3aa: CASSMTGGYGYTF
j_gene: TRBJ1-2
v_gene: TRBV19
len: 13
abundance: few
d_gene: TRBD1

CDR3nt: TGTGCCAGCAGCCAAATACAGGGGGTTGGCGGCTACACCTTC
CDR3aa: CASSQIQGVGGYTF
j_gene: TRBJ1-2
v_gene: TRBV9
len: 14
abundance: .
d_gene: TRBD1

CDR3nt: TGTGCCAGCAGGGCGGCAGAAGAGACCCAGTACTTC
CDR3aa: CASRAAEETQYF
j_gene: TRBJ2-5
v_gene: TRBV6-6
len: 12
abundance: .
d_gene: .

CDR3nt: TGCAGCGTTGAAGAATGGCAGGGGGACGGCTACACCTTC
CDR3aa: CSVEEWQGDGYTF
j_gene: TRBJ1-2
v_gene: TRBV29-1
len: 13
abundance: .
d_gene: TRBD1

CDR3nt: TGTGCCAGTAGTATGGCAGGGTACACCGGGGAGCTGTTTTTT
CDR3aa: CASSMAGYTGELFF
j_gene: TRBJ2-2
v_gene: TRBV19
len: 14
abundance: few
d_gene: .

CDR3nt: TGTGCCAGCAGCTTAGAAGGCGGGGGCGCGGGTGAAGCTTTCTTT
CDR3aa: CASSLEGGGAGEAFF
j_gene: TRBJ1-1
v_gene: TRBV7-9
len: 15
abundance: .
d_gene: .

CDR3nt: TGTGCCAGCAGCGCACTTCCGAGAGGTGACAATGAGCAGTTCTTC
CDR3aa: CASSALPRGDNEQFF
j_gene: TRBJ2-1
v_gene: TRBV7-3
len: 15
abundance: .
d_gene: .

CDR3nt: TGCAGCGTTGAAGATGGCAGGGCCTATGGCTACACCTTC
CDR3aa: CSVEDGRAYGYTF
j_gene: TRBJ1-2
v_gene: TRBV29-1
len: 13
abundance: .
d_gene: .

CDR3nt: TGTGCCAGTAGTATAGGAGGGGGCGGGGAGCTGTTTTTT
CDR3aa: CASSIGGGGELFF
j_gene: TRBJ2-2
v_gene: TRBV19
len: 13
abundance: .
d_gene: .

CDR3nt: TGTGCCAGCAGCGAAAAGGGGGCGCGAGCTTTCTTT
CDR3aa: CASSEKGARAFF
j_gene: TRBJ1-1
v_gene: TRBV5-6
len: 12
abundance: once
d_gene: TRBD1

CDR3nt: TGTGCCAGCAGTGCCACGGGGAAAGCTTTCTTT
CDR3aa: CASSATGKAFF
j_gene: TRBJ1-1
v_gene: TRBV25-1
len: 11
abundance: .
d_gene: .

CDR3nt: TGTGCCAGCAGTTCCACGTCCGGGAACTATGGCTACACCTTC
CDR3aa: CASSSTSGNYGYTF
j_gene: TRBJ1-2
v_gene: TRBV28
len: 14
abundance: .
d_gene: .

CDR3nt: TGCGCCAGCAGCCACTCCCCGCAGACTGAAGCTTTCTTT
CDR3aa: CASSHSPQTEAFF
j_gene: TRBJ1-1
v_gene: TRBV4-1
len: 13
abundance: few
d_gene: .

CDR3nt: TGTGCCAGCAGCTTACACAGCCCAACTAATGAAAAACTGTTTTTT
CDR3aa: CASSLHSPTNEKLFF
j_gene: TRBJ1-4
v_gene: TRBV7-8
len: 15
abundance: .
d_gene: .

CDR3nt: TGTGCCAGCAGTGAATACACCTACAATGAGCAGTTCTTC
CDR3aa: CASSEYTYNEQFF
j_gene: TRBJ2-1
v_gene: TRBV6-1
len: 13
abundance: .
d_gene: .

CDR3nt: TGTGCCAGCAGCTTAAACGGGGGGAGGACCGGGGAGCTGTTTTTT
CDR3aa: CASSLNGGRTGELFF
j_gene: TRBJ2-2
v_gene: TRBV7-3
len: 15
abundance: .
d_gene: TRBD2

CDR3nt: TGTGCCAGCAGCTTAGACCTACAGGGCACAGAAGCTTTCTTT
CDR3aa: CASSLDLQGTEAFF
j_gene: TRBJ1-1
v_gene: TRBV5-4
len: 14
abundance: .
d_gene: .

CDR3nt: TGTGCCAGCAGCTCCAGGGAGGGCTATGGCTACACCTTC
CDR3aa: CASSSREGYGYTF
j_gene: TRBJ1-2
v_gene: TRBV6-6
len: 13
abundance: .
d_gene: .

CDR3nt: TGTGCCACCAGCAGACGACGACTAGCGGGGGCCTACAATGAGCAGTTCTTC
CDR3aa: CATSRRRLAGAYNEQFF
j_gene: TRBJ2-1
v_gene: TRBV15
len: 17
abundance: few
d_gene: TRBD2

CDR3nt: TGCGCCAGCAGCAAAACAGGGGGCACAGATACGCAGTATTTT
CDR3aa: CASSKTGGTDTQYF
j_gene: TRBJ2-3
v_gene: TRBV4-1
len: 14
abundance: few
d_gene: TRBD1

CDR3nt: TGTGCCAGCACCCTACCGGGACAGGGACATCATGGCTACACCTTC
CDR3aa: CASTLPGQGHHGYTF
j_gene: TRBJ1-2
v_gene: TRBV27
len: 15
abundance: .
d_gene: TRBD1

CDR3nt: TGTGCCAGCAGCCCGCAGACAGTCTCTGGGGCCAACGTCCTGACTTTC
CDR3aa: CASSPQTVSGANVLTF
j_gene: TRBJ2-6
v_gene: TRBV7-2
len: 16
abundance: .
d_gene: .

CDR3nt: TGTGCCAGCAGCGTTCGGACAGGGAGGGCTTCACCCCTCCACTTT
CDR3aa: CASSVRTGRASPLHF
j_gene: TRBJ1-6
v_gene: TRBV3-1/TRBV3-2
len: 15
abundance: .
d_gene: TRBD1

CDR3nt: TGCGCCAGCAGCTTGGCCTACAGTCTTGAAGCTTTCTTT
CDR3aa: CASSLAYSLEAFF
j_gene: TRBJ1-1
v_gene: TRBV5-1
len: 13
abundance: .
d_gene: .

CDR3nt: TGTGCCAGCAAACTAGGACAGGAACAATTTTACTATGGCTACACCTTC
CDR3aa: CASKLGQEQFYYGYTF
j_gene: TRBJ1-2
v_gene: TRBV2
len: 16
abundance: .
d_gene: TRBD1

CDR3nt: TGTGCCAGCAGTTACTCCCCGGGGACAGCTAAAGCTTTCTTT
CDR3aa: CASSYSPGTAKAFF
j_gene: TRBJ1-1
v_gene: TRBV6-5
len: 14
abundance: .
d_gene: TRBD1

CDR3nt: TGTGCCAGCAGCCCCGACAGGGTGAACACTGAAGCTTTCTTT
CDR3aa: CASSPDRVNTEAFF
j_gene: TRBJ1-1
v_gene: TRBV7-2
len: 14
abundance: few
d_gene: TRBD1

CDR3nt: TGTGCCAGTAGTGCACAGGATGGCGATGAGCAGTTCTTC
CDR3aa: CASSAQDGDEQFF
j_gene: TRBJ2-1
v_gene: TRBV19
len: 13
abundance: .
d_gene: .